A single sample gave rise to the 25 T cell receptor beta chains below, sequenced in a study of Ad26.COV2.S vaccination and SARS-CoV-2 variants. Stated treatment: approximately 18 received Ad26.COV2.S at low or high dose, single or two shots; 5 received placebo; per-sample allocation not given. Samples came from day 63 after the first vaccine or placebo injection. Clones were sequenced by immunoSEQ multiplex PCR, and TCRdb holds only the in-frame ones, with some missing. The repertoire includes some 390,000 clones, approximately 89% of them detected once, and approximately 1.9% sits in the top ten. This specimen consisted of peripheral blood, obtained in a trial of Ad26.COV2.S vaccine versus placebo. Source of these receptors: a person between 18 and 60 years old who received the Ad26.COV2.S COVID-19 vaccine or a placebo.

CDR3 in DNA: TGTGCCAGCAGCCAAATAAGACAGGGGGCGGCGACCGGGGAGCTGTTTTTT. Protein sequence: CASSQIRQGAATGELFF. The chain couples TRBV3-1 (or the pseudogene TRBV3-2) to TRBJ2-2, with 10 bases identical to TRBD1. Germline-derived CDR1 and CDR2 are LGHDT and YNNKEL (reference sequence). The CDR3 is 17 residues long. After removal of 2 bases from V and 5 bases from J, the junction contained 8 bases not matched to a gene.

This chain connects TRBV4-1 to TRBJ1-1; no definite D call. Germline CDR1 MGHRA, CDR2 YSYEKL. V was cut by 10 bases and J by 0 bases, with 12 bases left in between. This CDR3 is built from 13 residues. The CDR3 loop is CATGWNLNTEAFF. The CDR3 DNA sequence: TGCGCCACAGGATGGAACTTGAACACTGAAGCTTTCTTT.

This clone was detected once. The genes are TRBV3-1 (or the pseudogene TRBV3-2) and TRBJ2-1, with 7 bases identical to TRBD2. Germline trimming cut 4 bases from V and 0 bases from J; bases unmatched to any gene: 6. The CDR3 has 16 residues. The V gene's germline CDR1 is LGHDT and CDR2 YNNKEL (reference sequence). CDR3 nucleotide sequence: TGTGCCAGCAGCCCTAGCGGTCATAGCTCCTACAATGAGCAGTTCTTC. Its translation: CASSPSGHSSYNEQFF.

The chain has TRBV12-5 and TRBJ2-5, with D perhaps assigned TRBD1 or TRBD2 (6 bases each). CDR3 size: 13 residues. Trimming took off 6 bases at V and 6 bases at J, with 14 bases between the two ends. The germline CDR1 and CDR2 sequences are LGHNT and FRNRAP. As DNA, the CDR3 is TGTGCTAGTGGGCCCTCGGGGGCAAAGACCCAGTACTTC. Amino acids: CASGPSGAKTQYF.

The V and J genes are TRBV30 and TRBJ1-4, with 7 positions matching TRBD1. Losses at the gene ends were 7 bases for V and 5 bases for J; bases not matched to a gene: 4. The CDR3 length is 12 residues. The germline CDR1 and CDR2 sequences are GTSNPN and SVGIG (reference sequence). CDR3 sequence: CASTGENEKLFF. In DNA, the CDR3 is TGTGCCTCAACAGGGGAAAATGAAAAACTGTTTTTT.

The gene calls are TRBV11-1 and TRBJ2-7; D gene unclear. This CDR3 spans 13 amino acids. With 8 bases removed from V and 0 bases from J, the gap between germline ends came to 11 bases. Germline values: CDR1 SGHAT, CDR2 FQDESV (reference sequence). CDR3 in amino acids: CASETSFSYEQYF. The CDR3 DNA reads TGTGCCAGCGAGACTTCCTTCTCCTACGAGCAGTACTTC.

CDR3 region: CASRRLSGKRTQYF. The CDR3, as DNA: TGTGCCAGCAGACGCCTCTCAGGGAAAAGGACCCAGTACTTC. The chain links TRBV27 to TRBJ2-5; TRBD1 might be the D (5 bases). Trimming left V 6 bases short and J 7 bases short, with 18 bases between. CDR1 is MNHEY, CDR2 SMNVEV, per germline (reference sequence). The CDR3 is 14 residues long.

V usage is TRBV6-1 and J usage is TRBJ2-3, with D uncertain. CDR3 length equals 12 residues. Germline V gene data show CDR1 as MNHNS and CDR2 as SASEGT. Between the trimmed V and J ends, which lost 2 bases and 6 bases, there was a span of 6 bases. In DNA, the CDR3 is TGTGCCAGCAGTGAAATCGGGGATACGCAGTATTTT. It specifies CASSEIGDTQYF.

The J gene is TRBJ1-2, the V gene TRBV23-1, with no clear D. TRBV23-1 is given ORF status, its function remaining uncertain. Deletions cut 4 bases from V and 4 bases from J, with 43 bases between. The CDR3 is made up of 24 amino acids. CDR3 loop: CASSPAPLHLSKSEGLTLCYGYTF. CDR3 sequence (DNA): TGCGCCAGCAGTCCGGCTCCCCTGCATCTCAGCAAGTCTGAGGGTCTTACCCTCTGCTATGGCTACACCTTC.

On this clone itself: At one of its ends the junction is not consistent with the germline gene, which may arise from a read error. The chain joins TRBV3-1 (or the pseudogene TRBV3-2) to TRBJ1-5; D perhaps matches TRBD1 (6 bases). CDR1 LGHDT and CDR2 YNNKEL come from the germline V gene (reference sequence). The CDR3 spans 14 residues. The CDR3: CASSQDVGGQPQHF. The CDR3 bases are TGTGCCAGCAGTCAAGATGTGGGGGGCCAGCCCCAGCATTTT.

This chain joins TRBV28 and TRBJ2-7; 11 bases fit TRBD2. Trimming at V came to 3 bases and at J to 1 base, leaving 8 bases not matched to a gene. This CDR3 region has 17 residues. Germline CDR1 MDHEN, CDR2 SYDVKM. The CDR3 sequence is CASSLPGLAGLSYEQYF. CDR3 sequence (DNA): TGTGCCAGCAGTTTGCCCGGACTAGCGGGCCTATCCTACGAGCAGTACTTC.

CDR3 DNA sequence: TGTGCCAGCAGCCACCCCCAGGGGACGGACGGCTACACCTTC. Translated: CASSHPQGTDGYTF. This sequence joins TRBV4-2 and TRBJ1-2; D might be TRBD1 (6 bases). CDR1 and CDR2 (germline): LGHNA, YNFKEQ. The CDR3 runs 14 residues. With 3 bases removed from V and 8 bases from J, the gap between germline ends came to 16 bases.

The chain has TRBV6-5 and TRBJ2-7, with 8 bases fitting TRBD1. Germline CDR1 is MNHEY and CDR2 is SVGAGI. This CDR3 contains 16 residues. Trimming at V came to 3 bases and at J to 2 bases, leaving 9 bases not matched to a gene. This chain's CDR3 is CASSYLKGQATYEQYF. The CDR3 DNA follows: TGTGCCAGCAGTTATCTCAAGGGACAGGCTACCTACGAGCAGTACTTC.

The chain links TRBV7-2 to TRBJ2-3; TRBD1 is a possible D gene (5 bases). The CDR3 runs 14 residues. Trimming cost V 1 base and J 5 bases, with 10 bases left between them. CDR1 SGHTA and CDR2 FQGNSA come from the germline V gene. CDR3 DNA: TGTGCCAGCAGCTTAGTAGGGGTGGTAGATACGCAGTATTTT. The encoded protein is CASSLVGVVDTQYF.

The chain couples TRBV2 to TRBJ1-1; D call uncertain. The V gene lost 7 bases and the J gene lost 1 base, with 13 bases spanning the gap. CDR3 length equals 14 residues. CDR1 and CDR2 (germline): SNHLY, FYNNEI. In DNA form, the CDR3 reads TGTGCCAGCAACCCCCCACAGACGAACACTGAAGCTTTCTTT. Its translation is CASNPPQTNTEAFF.

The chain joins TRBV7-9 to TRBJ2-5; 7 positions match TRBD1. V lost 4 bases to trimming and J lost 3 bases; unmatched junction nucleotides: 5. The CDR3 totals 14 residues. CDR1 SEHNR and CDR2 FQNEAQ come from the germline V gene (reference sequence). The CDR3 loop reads CASSSGTVKETQYF. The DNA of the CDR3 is TGTGCCAGCAGCTCAGGGACAGTGAAAGAGACCCAGTACTTC.

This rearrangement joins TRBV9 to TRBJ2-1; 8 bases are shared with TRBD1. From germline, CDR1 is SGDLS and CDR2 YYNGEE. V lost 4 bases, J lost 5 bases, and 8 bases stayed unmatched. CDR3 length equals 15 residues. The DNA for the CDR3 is TGTGCCAGCAGCCCAACAGGGGGTTGGGACAATGAGCAGTTCTTC. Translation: CASSPTGGWDNEQFF.

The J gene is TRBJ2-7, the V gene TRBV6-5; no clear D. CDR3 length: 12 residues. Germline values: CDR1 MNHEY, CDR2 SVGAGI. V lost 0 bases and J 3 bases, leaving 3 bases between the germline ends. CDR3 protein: CASSYSNYEQYF. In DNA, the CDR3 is TGTGCCAGCAGTTACTCCAACTACGAGCAGTACTTC.

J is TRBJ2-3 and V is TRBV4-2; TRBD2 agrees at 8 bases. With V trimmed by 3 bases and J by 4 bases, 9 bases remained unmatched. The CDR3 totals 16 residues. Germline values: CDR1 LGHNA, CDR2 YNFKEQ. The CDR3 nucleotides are TGTGCCAGCAGCCAGGTAGCGGGATACGGCGCAGATACGCAGTATTTT. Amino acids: CASSQVAGYGADTQYF.

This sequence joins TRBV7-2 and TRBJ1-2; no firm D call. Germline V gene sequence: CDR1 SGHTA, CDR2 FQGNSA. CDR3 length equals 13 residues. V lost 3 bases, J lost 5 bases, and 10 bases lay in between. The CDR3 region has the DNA TGTGCCAGCAGCTTCAGCAGGAGGTATGGCTACACCTTC. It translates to CASSFSRRYGYTF.

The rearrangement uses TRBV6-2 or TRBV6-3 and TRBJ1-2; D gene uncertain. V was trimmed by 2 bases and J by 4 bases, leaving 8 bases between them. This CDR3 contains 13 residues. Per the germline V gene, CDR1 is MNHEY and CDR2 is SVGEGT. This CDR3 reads CASSYPPVYGYTF. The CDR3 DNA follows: TGTGCCAGCAGTTACCCTCCGGTCTATGGCTACACCTTC.

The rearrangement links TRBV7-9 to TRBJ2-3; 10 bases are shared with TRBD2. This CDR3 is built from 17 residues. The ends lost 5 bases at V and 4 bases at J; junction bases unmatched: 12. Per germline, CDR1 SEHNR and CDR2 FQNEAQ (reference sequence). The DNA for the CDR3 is TGTGCCAGCAGCCCGAATCGAGGAGCGGGAGGGTCAGATACGCAGTATTTT. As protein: CASSPNRGAGGSDTQYF.

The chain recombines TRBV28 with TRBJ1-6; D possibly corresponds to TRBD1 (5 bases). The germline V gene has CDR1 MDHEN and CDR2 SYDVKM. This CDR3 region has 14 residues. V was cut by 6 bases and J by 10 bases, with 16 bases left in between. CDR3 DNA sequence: TGTGCCAGCAGCTCGGGACCCGGGAGATCACCCCTCCACTTT. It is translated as CASSSGPGRSPLHF.

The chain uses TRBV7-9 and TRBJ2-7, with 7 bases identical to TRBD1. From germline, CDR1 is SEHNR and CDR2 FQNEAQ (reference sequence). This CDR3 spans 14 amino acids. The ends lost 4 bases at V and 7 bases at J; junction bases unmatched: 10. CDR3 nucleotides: TGTGCCAGCAGCTCGGACAGGACAGCAAGGGAGCAGTACTTC. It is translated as CASSSDRTAREQYF.

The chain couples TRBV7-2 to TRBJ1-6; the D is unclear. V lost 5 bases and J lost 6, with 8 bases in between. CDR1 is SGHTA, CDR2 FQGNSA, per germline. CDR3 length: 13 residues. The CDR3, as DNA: TGTGCCAGCAGCCCCCGTGGTAATTCACCCCTCCACTTT. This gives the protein CASSPRGNSPLHF. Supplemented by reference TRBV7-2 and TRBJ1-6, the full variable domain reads GAGVSQSPSNKVTEKGKDVELRCDPISGHTALYWYRQSLGQGLEFLIYFQGNSAPDKSGLPSDRFSAERTGGSVSTLTIQRTQQEDSAVYLCASSPRGNSPLHFGNGTRLTVT.